The TCR beta chain described here comes from a study of T cell changes during pregnancy in multiple sclerosis. The germline V gene encodes CDR1 MDHEN and CDR2 SYDVKM. CDR3 length: 14 amino acids. The V and J ends lost 3 bases and 2 bases respectively, with 7 bases between them. Sequencing used immunoSEQ multiplex PCR; TCRdb keeps in-frame clones, though not all of them. The repertoire holds around 49,000 clones, with 95% as singletons. A single count supports this clone. The sequence came from a female donor with multiple sclerosis, enrolled in a pregnancy study. This rearrangement joins TRBV28 to TRBJ1-4, with D possibly matching TRBD1 (5 bases). The sample here was CD8+ T cells from peripheral blood mononuclear cells, taken in the first trimester of pregnancy. The CDR3 region has the DNA TGTGCCAGCAGTTTTCCAGGGACTAATGAAAAACTGTTTTTT. This gives the protein CASSFPGTNEKLFF.